The present T cell receptor beta chain was sequenced within a study of blood T cell repertoires in COVID-19. Study-wide context: The study drew acute and convalescent COVID-19 samples from the United States, Italy and Spain. The analysed material was cDNA or gDNA that came from T cells, B-cell-depleted T cells, or PBMCs.

This clone was detected only once. The CDR3 runs to 18 residues. V lost 6 bases, J lost 0 bases, and 21 bases lay in between. Germline V gene lookup returns CDR1 SEHNR and CDR2 FQNEAQ (reference sequence). Two negative PCRs, clearance, or symptom resolution characterized the recovered Cohort 3 donors. Sequenced by immunoSEQ multiplex PCR; TCRdb stores in-frame clones only, minus some. The top ten clones hold roughly 1% of a sample with about 350,000 clones, about 90% of them seen once. The sequencing sample was made of PBMCs or T cells enriched from blood (not recorded which). The gene calls are TRBV7-9 and TRBJ2-1; the D gene is possibly TRBD2 (6 bases). This sequence was found in a woman aged 25 to 39 who had recovered from COVID-19. CDR3 nucleotides: TGTGCCAGCAGACCACTCGTCGGGCGGGAACTCTCCTACAATGAGCAGTTCTTC. Translating gives CASRPLVGRELSYNEQFF.